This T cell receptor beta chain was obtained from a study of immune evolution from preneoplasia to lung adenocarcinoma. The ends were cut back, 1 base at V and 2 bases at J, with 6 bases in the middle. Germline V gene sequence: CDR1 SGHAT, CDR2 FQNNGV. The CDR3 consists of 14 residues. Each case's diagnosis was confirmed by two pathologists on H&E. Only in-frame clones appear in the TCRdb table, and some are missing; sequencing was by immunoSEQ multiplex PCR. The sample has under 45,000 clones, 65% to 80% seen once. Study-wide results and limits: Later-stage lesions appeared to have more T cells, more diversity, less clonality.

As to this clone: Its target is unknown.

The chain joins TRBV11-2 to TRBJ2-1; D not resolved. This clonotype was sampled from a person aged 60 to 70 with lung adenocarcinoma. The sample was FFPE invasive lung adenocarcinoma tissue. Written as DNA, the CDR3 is TGTGCCAGCAGCTTAGTTCTCCCCTACAATGAGCAGTTCTTC. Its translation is CASSLVLPYNEQFF. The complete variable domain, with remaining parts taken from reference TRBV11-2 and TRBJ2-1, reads EAGVAQSPRYKIIEKRQSVAFWCNPISGHATLYWYQQILGQGPKLLIQFQNNGVVDDSQLPKDRFSAERLKGVDSTLKIQPAKLEDSAVYLCASSLVLPYNEQFFGPGTRLTVL.